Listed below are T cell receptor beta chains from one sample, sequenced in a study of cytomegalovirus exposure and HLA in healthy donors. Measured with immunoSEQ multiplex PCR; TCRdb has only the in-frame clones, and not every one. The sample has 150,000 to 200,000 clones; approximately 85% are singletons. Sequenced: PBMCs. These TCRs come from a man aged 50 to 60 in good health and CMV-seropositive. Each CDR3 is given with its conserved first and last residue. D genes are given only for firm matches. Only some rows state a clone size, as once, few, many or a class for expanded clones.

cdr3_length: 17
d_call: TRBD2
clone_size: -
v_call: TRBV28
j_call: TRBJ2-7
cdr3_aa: CASRPEEGLAGAYEQYF
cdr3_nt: TGTGCCAGCAGGCCCGAGGAGGGACTAGCGGGGGCCTACGAGCAGTACTTC

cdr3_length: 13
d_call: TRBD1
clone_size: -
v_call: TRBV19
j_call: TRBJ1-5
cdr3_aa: CATEKGAGQPQHF
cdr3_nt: TGTGCCACCGAAAAGGGGGCAGGTCAGCCCCAGCATTTT

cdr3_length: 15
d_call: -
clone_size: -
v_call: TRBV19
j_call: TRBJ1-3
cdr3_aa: CASSIAGDSGNTIYF
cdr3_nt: TGTGCCAGTAGTATAGCCGGGGACTCTGGAAACACCATATATTTT

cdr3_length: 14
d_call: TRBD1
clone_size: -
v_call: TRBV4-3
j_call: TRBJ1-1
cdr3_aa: CASSQQRTGTEAFF
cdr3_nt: TGCGCCAGCAGCCAACAGAGGACAGGGACTGAAGCTTTCTTT

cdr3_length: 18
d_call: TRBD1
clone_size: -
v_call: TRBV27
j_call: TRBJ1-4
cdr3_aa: CASSLRVPGQGAAEKLFF
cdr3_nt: TGTGCCAGCAGTCTAAGAGTCCCGGGACAGGGGGCGGCTGAAAAACTGTTTTTT

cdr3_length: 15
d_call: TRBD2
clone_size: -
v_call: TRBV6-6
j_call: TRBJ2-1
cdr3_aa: CASSRGGIYYNEQFF
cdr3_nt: TGTGCCAGCAGCCGCGGGGGGATCTACTACAATGAGCAGTTCTTC

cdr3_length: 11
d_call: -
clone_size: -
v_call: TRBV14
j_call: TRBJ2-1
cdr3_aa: CASSSFTSKFF
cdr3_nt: TGTGCCAGCAGTTCCTTCACTAGCAAGTTCTTC

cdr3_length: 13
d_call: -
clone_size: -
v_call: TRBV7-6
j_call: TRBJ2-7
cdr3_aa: CASRPGGSYEQYF
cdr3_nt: TGTGCCAGCAGACCAGGGGGGAGCTACGAGCAGTACTTC

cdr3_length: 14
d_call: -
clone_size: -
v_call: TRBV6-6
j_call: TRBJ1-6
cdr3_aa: CASSQQGSASPLHF
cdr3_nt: TGTGCCAGCAGTCAGCAGGGGTCAGCGTCACCCCTCCACTTT

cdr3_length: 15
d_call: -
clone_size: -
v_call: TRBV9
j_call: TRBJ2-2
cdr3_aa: CASSVGPPGTGELFF
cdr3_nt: TGTGCCAGCAGCGTAGGACCCCCGGGGACCGGGGAGCTGTTTTTT

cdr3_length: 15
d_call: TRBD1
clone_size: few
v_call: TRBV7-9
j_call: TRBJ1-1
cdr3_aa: CASSLIDRANTEAFF
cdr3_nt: TGTGCCAGCAGCCTCATAGACAGGGCGAACACTGAAGCTTTCTTT

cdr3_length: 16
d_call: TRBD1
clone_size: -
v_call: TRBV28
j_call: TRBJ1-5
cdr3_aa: CASSSGGRRGYQPQHF
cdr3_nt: TGTGCCAGCAGTTCAGGGGGGAGAAGGGGATATCAGCCCCAGCATTTT

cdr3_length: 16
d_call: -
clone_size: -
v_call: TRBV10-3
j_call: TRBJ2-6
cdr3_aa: CAISEGADSGANVLTF
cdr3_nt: TGTGCCATCAGTGAGGGGGCGGACTCTGGGGCCAACGTCCTGACTTTC

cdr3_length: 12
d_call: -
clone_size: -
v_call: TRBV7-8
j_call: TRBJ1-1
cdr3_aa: CASSSQGGRVFF
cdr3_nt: TGTGCCAGCAGCTCCCAAGGGGGGAGGGTTTTCTTT

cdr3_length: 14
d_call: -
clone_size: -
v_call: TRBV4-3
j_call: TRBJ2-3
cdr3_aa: CASSQGLVADTQYF
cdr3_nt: TGCGCCAGCAGTCAAGGGCTAGTAGCAGATACGCAGTATTTT

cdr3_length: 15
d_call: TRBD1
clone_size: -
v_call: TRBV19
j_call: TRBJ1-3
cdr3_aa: CASSRDSSSGNTIYF
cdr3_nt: TGTGCCAGTAGCCGGGACAGTAGCTCTGGAAACACCATATATTTT

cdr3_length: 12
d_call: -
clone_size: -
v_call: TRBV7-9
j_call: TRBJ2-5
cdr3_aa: CASRPDGETQYF
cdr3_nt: TGTGCCAGCAGACCCGACGGGGAGACCCAGTACTTC

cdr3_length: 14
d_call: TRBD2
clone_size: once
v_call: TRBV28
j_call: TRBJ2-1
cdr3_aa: CASSLAVSYNEQFF
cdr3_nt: TGTGCCAGCAGTCTAGCGGTGTCCTACAATGAGCAGTTCTTC

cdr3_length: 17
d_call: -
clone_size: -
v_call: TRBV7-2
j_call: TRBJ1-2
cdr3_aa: CASSLKHSYPLNYGYTF
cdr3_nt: TGTGCCAGCAGCCTTAAACACAGTTACCCGCTTAACTATGGCTACACCTTC

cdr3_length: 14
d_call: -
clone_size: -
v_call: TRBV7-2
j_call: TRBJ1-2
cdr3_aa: CASSFGAHNYGYTF
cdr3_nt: TGTGCCAGCAGCTTCGGTGCCCATAACTATGGCTACACCTTC

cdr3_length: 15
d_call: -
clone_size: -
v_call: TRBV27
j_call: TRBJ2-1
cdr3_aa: CASSPQGWRSNEQFF
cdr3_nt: TGTGCCAGCAGCCCGCAGGGGTGGAGGTCCAATGAGCAGTTCTTC

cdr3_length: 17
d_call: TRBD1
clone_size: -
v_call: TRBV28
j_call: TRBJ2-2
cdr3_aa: CASSLAGQGVNTGELFF
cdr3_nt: TGTGCCAGCAGTTTAGCAGGACAGGGAGTAAACACCGGGGAGCTGTTTTTT

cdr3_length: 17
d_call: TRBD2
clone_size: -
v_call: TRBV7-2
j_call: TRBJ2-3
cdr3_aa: CASSQRPAGGLRDTQYF
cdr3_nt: TGTGCCAGCAGCCAACGACCAGCGGGGGGCCTCCGGGATACGCAGTATTTT

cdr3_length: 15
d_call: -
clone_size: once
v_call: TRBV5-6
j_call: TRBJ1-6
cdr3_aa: CASSWGGAGNSPLHF
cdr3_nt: TGTGCCAGCAGCTGGGGGGGGGCAGGAAATTCACCCCTCCACTTT

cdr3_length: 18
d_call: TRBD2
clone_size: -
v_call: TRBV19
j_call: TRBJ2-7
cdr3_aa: CASSIQGTSGSRAYEQYF
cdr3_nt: TGTGCCAGTAGTATACAAGGGACTAGCGGGAGCCGAGCCTACGAGCAGTACTTC

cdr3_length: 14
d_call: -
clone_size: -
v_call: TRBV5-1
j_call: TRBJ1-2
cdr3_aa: CASSLTGEGFGYTF
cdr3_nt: TGCGCCAGCAGCTTGACCGGGGAGGGGTTTGGCTACACCTTC